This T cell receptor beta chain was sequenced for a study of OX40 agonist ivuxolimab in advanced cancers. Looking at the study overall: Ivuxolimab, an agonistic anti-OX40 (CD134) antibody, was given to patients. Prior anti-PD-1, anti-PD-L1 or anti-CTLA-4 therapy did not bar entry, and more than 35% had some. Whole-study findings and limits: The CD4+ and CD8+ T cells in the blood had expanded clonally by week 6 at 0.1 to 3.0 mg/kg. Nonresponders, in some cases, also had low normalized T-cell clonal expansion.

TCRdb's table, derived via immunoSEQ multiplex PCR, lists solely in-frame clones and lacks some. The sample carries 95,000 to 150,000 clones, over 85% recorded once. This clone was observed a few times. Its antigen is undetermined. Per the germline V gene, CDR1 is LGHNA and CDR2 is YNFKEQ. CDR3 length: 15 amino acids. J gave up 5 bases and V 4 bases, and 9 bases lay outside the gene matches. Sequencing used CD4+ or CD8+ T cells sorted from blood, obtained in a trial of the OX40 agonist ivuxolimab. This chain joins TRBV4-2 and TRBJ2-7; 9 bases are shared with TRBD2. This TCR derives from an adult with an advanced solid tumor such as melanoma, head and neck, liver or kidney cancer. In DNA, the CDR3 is TGTGCCAGCAGCCGCCGGCTAGCGGGGAACGACGAGCAGTACTTC. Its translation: CASSRRLAGNDEQYF.